These 11 T cell receptor beta chains originate from one sample sequenced in a study of blood T cell repertoires in COVID-19. The repertoire was sequenced with immunoSEQ multiplex PCR; TCRdb's copy has only in-frame clones and lacks some. Of fewer than 300,000 clones in the sample, over 75% were seen once. Sequenced material: peripheral blood. Every receptor here comes from a human donor in a cohort sampled during active COVID-19.

The chain is built from TRBV4-2 and TRBJ2-6; 7 bases fit TRBD2. The CDR3 length is 17 residues. CDR1 is LGHNA, CDR2 YNFKEQ, per germline. The ends lost 0 bases at V and 2 bases at J; junction bases unmatched: 4. CDR3 in amino acids: CASSQDGRGPGANVLTF. In DNA form, the CDR3 reads TGTGCCAGCAGCCAAGATGGGAGGGGTCCTGGGGCCAACGTCCTGACTTTC.

This clone was detected only a few times. The CDR3 reads CASSINRGRGYTF. In nucleotides, the CDR3 is TGTGCCAGCAGCATCAACAGGGGTAGGGGCTACACCTTC. The chain carries TRBV5-8 and TRBJ1-2; TRBD1 matches at 7 bases. The germline CDR1 and CDR2 sequences are SGHTS and YDEGEE. The CDR3 sequence is 13 residues long. After removal of 4 bases from V and 8 bases from J, the junction contained 8 bases not matched to a gene. The variable domain in full, completed from reference TRBV5-8 and TRBJ1-2, reads EAGVTQSPTHLIKTRGQQATLRCSPISGHTSVYWYQQALGLGLQFLLWYDEGEERNRGNFPPRFSGRQFPNYSSELNVNALELEDSALYLCASSINRGRGYTFGSGTRLTVV.

The rearrangement joins TRBV15 to TRBJ2-2; tentatively, D is TRBD1 (6 bases). The germline gives CDR1 LNHNV, CDR2 YYDKDF (reference sequence). V was trimmed by 5 bases and J by 0 bases, leaving 7 bases between them. The CDR3 runs to 14 residues. CDR3 coding DNA: TGTGCCACCAGCCAGGGGACGAACACCGGGGAGCTGTTTTTT. It is translated as CATSQGTNTGELFF.

The V gene is TRBV6-2 or TRBV6-3, the J gene TRBJ2-3; 11 nucleotides agree with TRBD2. The germline V gene has CDR1 MNHEY and CDR2 SVGEGT. Germline trimming cut 6 bases from V and 4 bases from J; bases unmatched to any gene: 18. This CDR3 contains 19 residues. CDR3 amino acids: CASSPLTSGTYFRADTQYF. The CDR3 DNA reads TGTGCCAGCAGCCCATTGACTAGCGGGACGTATTTTAGGGCAGATACGCAGTATTTT.

The CDR3 sequence: CASSRRQGSEYEQYF. The CDR3 DNA follows: TGTGCCAGCAGCCGCCGACAGGGATCGGAATACGAGCAGTACTTC. The genes are TRBV7-8 and TRBJ2-7, with 7 bases fitting TRBD1. Germline trimming cut 5 bases from V and 4 bases from J; bases unmatched to any gene: 11. CDR1 and CDR2 from the germline V gene are SGHVS and FQNEAQ. The length of the CDR3 is 15 residues.

There are a few counts of this clone. The chain uses TRBV7-9 and TRBJ1-6; 8 nucleotides align to TRBD1. Germline trimming cut 5 bases from V and 7 bases from J; bases unmatched to any gene: 7. The CDR3 spans 15 residues. CDR1 and CDR2 (germline): SEHNR, FQNEAQ (reference sequence). The CDR3 reads CASSRGTGQNSPLHF. CDR3 DNA: TGTGCCAGCAGCCGAGGGACAGGTCAAAATTCACCCCTCCACTTT. The full variable domain, rest sourced from reference TRBV7-9 and TRBJ1-6, is DTGVSQNPRHKITKRGQNVTFRCDPISEHNRLYWYRQTLGQGPEFLTYFQNEAQLEKSRLLSDRFSAERPKGSFSTLEIQRTEQGDSAMYLCASSRGTGQNSPLHFGNGTRLTVT.

The rearrangement joins TRBV6-5 to TRBJ1-2, with 9 bases that match TRBD1. Germline V gene lookup returns CDR1 MNHEY and CDR2 SVGAGI. This CDR3 region has 14 residues. V trimming: 6 bases; J trimming: 4 bases; junction bases outside the gene matches: 6. CDR3 coding DNA: TGTGCCAGCAGAACGGACAGGGGCGGCTATGGCTACACCTTC. Translation gives CASRTDRGGYGYTF.

The J gene is TRBJ2-1, the V gene TRBV5-1, with 11 bases lining up with TRBD2. In germline, CDR1 is SGHRS, CDR2 YFSETQ. Trimming at V came to 3 bases and at J to 9 bases, leaving 2 bases not matched to a gene. The CDR3 runs to 13 residues. In DNA form, the CDR3 reads TGCGCCAGCAGCTCCGGGACTAGCGGTGAGCAGTTCTTC. It translates to CASSSGTSGEQFF. Variable domain in full (rest from reference TRBV5-1 and TRBJ2-1): KAGVTQTPRYLIKTRGQQVTLSCSPISGHRSVSWYQQTPGQGLQFLFEYFSETQRNKGNFPGRFSGRQFSNSRSEMNVSTLELGDSALYLCASSSGTSGEQFFGPGTRLTVL.

The rearrangement uses TRBV7-8 and TRBJ1-1, with 8 bases matching TRBD1. V was clipped by 5 bases and J by 3 bases; unmatched bases: 8. The CDR3 has 15 residues. Per germline, CDR1 SGHVS and CDR2 FQNEAQ. The CDR3 nucleotides are TGTGCCAGCAGCCGAGACAGGGGCAGGGACACTGAAGCTTTCTTT. Translation: CASSRDRGRDTEAFF.

This clone was seen more than once but under ten times. The rearrangement joins TRBV7-3 to TRBJ2-3, with 12 bases identical to TRBD2. The trim removed 4 bases at V and 2 bases at J, leaving 1 base unmatched. Germline V CDR1 and CDR2: SGHTA, FQGTGA. The CDR3 totals 15 residues. The CDR3: CASSSSGRATDTQYF. In DNA, the CDR3 is TGTGCCAGCAGCTCTAGCGGGAGGGCCACAGATACGCAGTATTTT.

The rearrangement joins TRBV5-1 to TRBJ1-1; D is unresolved. Per germline, CDR1 SGHRS and CDR2 YFSETQ. This CDR3 contains 13 residues. Trimming stripped 1 base from V and 1 base from J, with 5 bases between. Here the CDR3 DNA reads TGCGCCAGCAGCTTGACTGAGAACACTGAAGCTTTCTTT. It codes for CASSLTENTEAFF.